Listed here are 14 T cell receptor beta chains from one sample, sequenced in a study of blood T cell dynamics during melanoma immunotherapy. The assay was immunoSEQ multiplex PCR, and TCRdb's table has in-frame clones only and misses some. The table shows 20,000 to 30,000 clones, with 87% occurring only once. Time point indicated: pre-treatment baseline. The sequences come from blood, collected from a patient treated with checkpoint blockade. The receptor source for this set is a human donor with melanoma.

This sequence joins TRBV27 and TRBJ2-1, with 7 bases fitting TRBD2. This CDR3 is built from 16 residues. The V segment lost 5 bases and the J segment 0 bases; nucleotides outside the gene matches: 7. The germline gives CDR1 MNHEY, CDR2 SMNVEV (reference sequence). The CDR3 DNA reads as TGTGCCAGCAGTGGGAGGGGACGGAACTCCTACAATGAGCAGTTCTTC. This gives the protein CASSGRGRNSYNEQFF.

The chain uses TRBV4-1 and TRBJ2-5; D is unclear. The J call may not be correct, given that the DNA end is closer to TRBJ2-7. The germline V gene has CDR1 MGHRA and CDR2 YSYEKL. The CDR3 is made up of 13 amino acids. The CDR3 DNA reads as TGCGCCAGCAGCCAGGAACGGTCCTACGAGCAGTACTTC. Protein: CASSQERSYEQYF.

The chain combines TRBV9 with TRBJ2-3; 7 bases line up with TRBD2. CDR1 and CDR2 (germline): SGDLS, YYNGEE. The CDR3 has 16 residues. V was clipped by 3 bases and J by 0 bases; unmatched bases: 7. CDR3 nucleotide sequence: TGTGCCAGCAGCGGAAGACTAGCCTTAAGCACAGATACGCAGTATTTT. This translates into CASSGRLALSTDTQYF.

The rearrangement joins TRBV6-4 to TRBJ2-7; 9 bases fit TRBD2. The CDR3 covers 15 residues. V dropped 6 bases and J dropped 5; count of bases not matched to a gene: 11. Germline assignment: CDR1 MRHNA and CDR2 SNTAGT. The CDR3 sequence is CASSPLAGVVNEQYF. The CDR3 region has the DNA TGTGCCAGCAGCCCCTTAGCGGGAGTAGTGAACGAGCAGTACTTC.

This chain connects TRBV9 to TRBJ2-2; 15 nucleotides match TRBD2. CDR3 length: 17 residues. V was clipped by 4 bases and J by 7 bases; unmatched bases: 8. The V gene's germline CDR1 is SGDLS and CDR2 YYNGEE. Here the CDR3 DNA reads TGTGCCAGCAGCCCCGGGACTAGCGGGAGGTTAAGCGGGGAGCTGTTTTTT. This encodes CASSPGTSGRLSGELFF. Combining the CDR3 with reference TRBV9 and TRBJ2-2 gives the whole variable domain DSGVTQTPKHLITATGQRVTLRCSPRSGDLSVYWYQQSLDQGLQFLIQYYNGEERAKGNILERFSAQQFPDLHSELNLSSLELGDSALYFCASSPGTSGRLSGELFFGEGSRLTVL.

The chain carries TRBV4-2 and TRBJ2-3, with 12 bases lining up with TRBD2. Germline V gives CDR1 LGHNA, CDR2 YNFKEQ. The CDR3 contains 18 residues. Trimming took 1 base from V and 7 from J; bases not matched to a gene: 12. The CDR3 loop is CASSQGTSGRIVPYTQYF. Written as DNA, the CDR3 is TGTGCCAGCAGCCAAGGCACTAGCGGGAGGATCGTCCCATATACGCAGTATTTT.

The chain recombines TRBV11-1 with TRBJ1-3, with D possibly TRBD1 on 5 matching bases. The CDR3 is 15 residues long. CDR1 is SGHAT and CDR2 is FQDESV in the germline V gene (reference sequence). V gave up 5 bases and J gave up 3 bases, with 14 bases separating them. The DNA for the CDR3 is TGTGCCAGCAGCCCGCGCCAGGGTGGTGGAAACACCATATATTTT. The encoded protein is CASSPRQGGGNTIYF.

The J gene is TRBJ2-7, the V gene TRBV25-1, with TRBD1 matching over 10 bases. V gave up 3 bases and J gave up 3 bases; unmatched junction bases: 8. The V gene's germline CDR1 is MGHDK and CDR2 SYGVNS. This CDR3 has 16 amino acids. Written as DNA, the CDR3 is TGTGCCAGCAGTGAGGTGTGGGGACAGGGGCTCTACGAGCAGTACTTC. It specifies CASSEVWGQGLYEQYF.

The CDR3 here is CASSPFTGVTDTQYF. The CDR3 DNA reads TGTGCCAGCAGCCCTTTTACAGGGGTCACAGATACGCAGTATTTT. V and J are TRBV7-8 and TRBJ2-3, with TRBD1 matching 7 bases. The J segment lost 2 bases and the V segment lost 5 bases, leaving 7 bases of the junction unmatched. Germline CDR1 is SGHVS and CDR2 is FQNEAQ. This CDR3 has 15 residues.

J is TRBJ1-5 and V is TRBV18; D is undetermined. The CDR3 contains 15 residues. Trimming stripped 2 bases from V and 4 bases from J, with 12 bases between. Per germline, CDR1 KGHSH and CDR2 LQKENI. The CDR3 sequence is CASSPIRLGNQPQHF. The DNA of the CDR3 is TGTGCCAGCTCACCAATCAGACTCGGTAATCAGCCCCAGCATTTT.

This chain joins TRBV19 and TRBJ2-1; D possibly uses TRBD1 or TRBD2 (5 bases each). CDR3 size: 15 residues. The V end was cut by 4 bases, the J end by 6 bases, with 16 bases between. From germline, CDR1 is LNHDA and CDR2 SQIVND (reference sequence). As DNA, the CDR3 is TGTGCCAGTAGTACCCGGGACCGGTCCGGCAATGAGCAGTTCTTC. Translating gives CASSTRDRSGNEQFF.

This clone appeared once. The gene calls are TRBV11-2 and TRBJ2-7; possible D gene TRBD2, 5 bases. The V end lost 0 bases, the J end lost 2 bases, and 8 bases lay between the germline ends. This CDR3 has 14 amino acids. Germline CDR1 SGHAT, CDR2 FQNNGV. The CDR3 sequence is CASSLDLATYEQYF. CDR3 coding DNA: TGTGCCAGCAGCTTAGATCTAGCAACCTACGAGCAGTACTTC.

The gene calls are TRBV27 and TRBJ1-4; perhaps TRBD1 as D (6 bases). Trimming cost V 6 bases and J 7 bases, with 18 bases left between them. Germline V gene lookup returns CDR1 MNHEY and CDR2 SMNVEV (reference sequence). The CDR3 covers 15 residues. CDR3 residues: CASRSRGGASEKLFF. CDR3 DNA: TGTGCCAGCAGATCGAGGGGGGGCGCGTCTGAAAAACTGTTTTTT.

The chain uses TRBV5-1 and TRBJ2-6; perhaps TRBD1 as D (6 bases). The CDR3 loop spans 16 amino acids. Trimming shortened V by 6 bases and J by 3 bases, and 16 bases separated the two germline ends. From germline, CDR1 is SGHRS and CDR2 YFSETQ. In DNA, the CDR3 is TGCGCCAGCACCACGGACAGCACATTTGGGGCCAACGTCCTGACTTTC. This gives the protein CASTTDSTFGANVLTF.